A single sample is the source of the 7 T cell receptor beta chains below, sequenced in a study of blood T cell repertoires in COVID-19. Repertoires were generated with immunoSEQ multiplex PCR, while TCRdb's copy carries only in-frame clones and drops some. Of 350,000 to 550,000 clones detected, approximately 90% appear once; the ten largest clones hold more than 0.95%. Sequencing input: PBMCs or T cells enriched from blood (not recorded which). These receptors came from a man aged 25 to 40 who had recovered from COVID-19.

The rearrangement uses TRBV5-1 and TRBJ2-1; 7 bases are shared with TRBD1. Per the germline V gene, CDR1 is SGHRS and CDR2 is YFSETQ. The CDR3 sequence is 15 residues long. Trimming cost V 4 bases and J 7 bases; bases outside gene matches: 11. The CDR3: CASSQITGESNEQFF. CDR3 coding DNA: TGCGCCAGCAGCCAAATAACAGGGGAGTCGAATGAGCAGTTCTTC.

The chain couples TRBV13 to TRBJ2-1; a weak D match, TRBD2 (6 bases). The CDR3 has 14 amino acids. The germline V and J ends were trimmed by 5 bases and 7 bases, with 15 bases remaining between them. Per the germline V gene, CDR1 is PRHDT and CDR2 is FYEKMQ (reference sequence). The CDR3 DNA follows: TGTGCCAGCAGCGGTCTGGCGGGGCTGAATGAGCAGTTCTTC. This sequence encodes CASSGLAGLNEQFF.

The CDR3 is CAWGGGGRSYEQYF. DNA for the CDR3: TGTGCCTGGGGGGGAGGGGGTAGGTCCTACGAGCAGTACTTC. The chain carries TRBV30 and TRBJ2-7; a possible D gene is TRBD2 (7 bases). This CDR3 is 14 amino acids long. V was trimmed by 5 bases and J by 1 base, leaving 15 bases between them. Germline V gene sequence: CDR1 GTSNPN, CDR2 SVGIG (reference sequence).

This chain connects TRBV5-8 to TRBJ1-5, with a weak D call TRBD1 (6 bases). This CDR3 spans 15 amino acids. V lost 3 bases to trimming and J lost 6 bases, with 16 bases between them. Germline values: CDR1 SGHTS, CDR2 YDEGEE. The CDR3 protein is CASSYDQGRGQPQHF. The CDR3 DNA is TGTGCCAGCAGCTACGACCAGGGGAGAGGTCAGCCCCAGCATTTT. Filled out from reference TRBV5-8 and TRBJ1-5, the complete variable domain reads EAGVTQSPTHLIKTRGQQATLRCSPISGHTSVYWYQQALGLGLQFLLWYDEGEERNRGNFPPRFSGRQFPNYSSELNVNALELEDSALYLCASSYDQGRGQPQHFGDGTRLSIL.

The V gene is TRBV7-3, the J gene TRBJ2-5, with TRBD2 as a possible D gene (7 bases). Germline V lookup: CDR1 SGHTA, CDR2 FQGTGA. V was cut by 2 bases and J by 4 bases, with 14 bases left in between. The CDR3 has 15 amino acids. CDR3 sequence reads: CASSLAGVGGETQYF. CDR3 nucleotide sequence: TGTGCCAGCAGCTTAGCGGGAGTAGGGGGAGAGACCCAGTACTTC.

This clone occurred once. The chain links TRBV24-1 to TRBJ2-1, with 10 positions matching TRBD2. V shed 3 bases and J 12 bases; nucleotides not matched to a gene: 13. Germline lookup yields CDR1 KGHDR and CDR2 SFDVKD. The CDR3 is 16 residues long. Written as DNA, the CDR3 is TGTGCCACCAGTGATCCTACCCTACCAGCGGGAGGGCCGCAGTTCTTC. Translation gives CATSDPTLPAGGPQFF.

This clone was seen a handful of times. The chain couples TRBV7-9 to TRBJ1-5; D remains unclear. The CDR3 is 15 residues long. Germline V lookup: CDR1 SEHNR, CDR2 FQNEAQ (reference sequence). Trimming removed 0 bases at V and 4 bases at J, with 10 bases between. CDR3 in amino acids: CASSLAADGNQPQHF. The CDR3 DNA follows: TGTGCCAGCAGCTTAGCGGCGGATGGAAATCAGCCCCAGCATTTT. The full variable domain, with the rest looked up from reference TRBV7-9 and TRBJ1-5, is DTGVSQNPRHKITKRGQNVTFRCDPISEHNRLYWYRQTLGQGPEFLTYFQNEAQLEKSRLLSDRFSAERPKGSFSTLEIQRTEQGDSAMYLCASSLAADGNQPQHFGDGTRLSIL.